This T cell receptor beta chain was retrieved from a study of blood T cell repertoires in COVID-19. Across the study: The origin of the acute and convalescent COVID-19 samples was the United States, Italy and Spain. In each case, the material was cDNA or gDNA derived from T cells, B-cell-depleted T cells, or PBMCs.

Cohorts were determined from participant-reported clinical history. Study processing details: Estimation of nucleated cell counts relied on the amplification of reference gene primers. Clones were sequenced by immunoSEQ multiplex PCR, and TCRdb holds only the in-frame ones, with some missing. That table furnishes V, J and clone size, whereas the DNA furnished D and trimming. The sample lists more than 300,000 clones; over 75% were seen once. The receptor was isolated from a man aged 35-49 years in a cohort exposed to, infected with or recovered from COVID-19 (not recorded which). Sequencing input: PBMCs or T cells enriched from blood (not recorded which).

The CDR3 region has the DNA TGTGCCACCAGTGATTTTCCCAGGGACTATGGCTACACCTTC. Its translation is CATSDFPRDYGYTF. The chain is built from TRBV24-1 and TRBJ1-2, with TRBD1 as a possible D gene (5 bases). Germline V gene data show CDR1 as KGHDR and CDR2 as SFDVKD. This CDR3 has 14 amino acids. V was clipped by 1 base and J by 3 bases, with 8 bases between them.